This entry describes one T cell receptor beta chain. Its antigen is not known. These data come from a study of PD-1 blockade in classical Hodgkin lymphoma. Study summary: Patients in the cohort were put on intravenous nivolumab, 3 mg/kg every 2 weeks. Study-wide points: Why the repertoires differ is still unclear, perhaps disease activity or prior therapy.

Relapses following autologous stem cell transplantation were seen in all patients, with brentuximab vedotin exposure varying. Some clones are missing from TCRdb's copy, which holds only in-frame ones; the method was immunoSEQ multiplex PCR. The sample has some 93,000 clones, roughly 89% seen once; the top ten hold roughly a tenth. Trimming took 7 bases from V and 7 from J, leaving 11 bases between them. In germline, CDR1 is MNHNS, CDR2 SASEGT. The CDR3 is 13 residues long. This chain uses TRBV6-1 with TRBJ1-6, with D perhaps matching TRBD1 (5 bases). The clonotype originates from a human donor with classical Hodgkin lymphoma. The sequences come from peripheral blood mononuclear cells (PBMCs), collected before the second cycle of nivolumab. The chain's CDR3 is CASIDWGNSPLHF. The CDR3 DNA is TGTGCCAGCATTGACTGGGGGAATTCACCCCTCCACTTT.